This T cell receptor beta chain was profiled in a study of T-cell memory formation after mild COVID-19 (dated by TCRdb to the early 2020s). For the wider study: TCR sequence clusters from the two donors were largely donor specific. Longitudinal TCRalpha and TCRbeta repertoire sequencing tracked T-cell clones expanding and contracting after mild COVID-19 in a couple of donors. Two young, previously healthy adult volunteers, one female and one male, were included in the cohort.

Ficoll-Paque density gradient centrifugation was used to isolate PBMCs. Results the study describes overall, beyond this receptor: Only a couple of mild cases were covered in the study, and larger cohorts including severe cases with pre-infection samples were considered necessary. Some responding clones were detected in pre-infection memory, suggesting pre-existing cross-reactive memory T cells joined the SARS-CoV-2 response. Clones contracting from day 15 to 85 had balanced CD4/CD8 phenotypes, while a second wave expanding from day 15 to 37 was biased towards CD4+. SARS-CoV-2 specificity was not confirmed for the second-wave clones peaking on day 37. Contracting CD4+ clones turned up mainly in the CM and EM memory subsets, whereas EMRA was where CD8+ clones were enriched.

The listed sequencing device is Illumina NovaSeq 6000. Using 5'RACE with constant-segment primers, TCRalpha and TCRbeta cDNA libraries were constructed, with sample barcodes and unique molecular identifiers added in the process. RNA was extracted from every sample with Trizol reagent. Libraries were amplified in two PCR steps, with a second sample barcode and Illumina TruSeq adapters added in the second step. The libraries were sequenced on an Illumina NovaSeq using 2 x 150 bp paired-end reads. Per the source publication's procedure: The reads were demultiplexed and collapsed into UMI-guided consensus sequences using migec v1.2.7. With mixcr v2.1.11, UMI consensuses were aligned to TRA and TRB V and J templates and assembled into clonotypes. Expanded or contracted clonotypes were those called significant by both edgeR and NoisET, with noise models trained on biological replicates. For edgeR calls, a false discovery rate-adjusted p below 0.01 and a log2 fold-change threshold of 1 were applied. PCA with hierarchical clustering of max-normalized trajectories of the 1000 most abundant clonotypes was used as exploratory dynamics analysis. Separately sequenced CD4+ and CD8+ repertoires were used to assign a CD4 or CD8 phenotype to each responding clone. TCRdb applied fastp at Q25 and MiXCR to the public reads, then kept only in-frame beta chains. CDR3 protein sequences are deduplicated, and each keeps its most common genes and DNA. The V and J calls, along with clone size, are taken from TCRdb and not from the paper's own processing. The sample includes a few hundred thousand distinct CDR3 sequences, with about 10% observed a single time. Approximately 3% of the sample lies in the top ten.

The CDR3, cysteine through phenylalanine, is 13 amino acids long. The kept DNA is CDR3 alone, 39 bases in frame from the first base. Based on the germline V gene (reference sequence), the CDR1 and CDR2 sequences are SGHKS and YYEKEE. V sheds 4 bases and J sheds 9 bases, leaving 14 bases between their ends. This clonotype was counted between two and nine times. The target of this receptor is not known. No much larger clonotype is one base removed from it; base qualities were not supplied. This sequence uses TRBV5-5 and TRBJ1-5; 6 matching bases give a weak D call of TRBD1. The clonotype originates from a man aged 18 to 29 who had mild COVID-19 (a few samples of this study predate the infection). The sample titles of this study are shuffled in the database, so cell type and time point are left out; the donor was told from shared clones. Sequences were obtained from PBMCs or a T cell subset sorted from them (not recorded which). The CDR3 protein: CASSASGGSPQHF. The nucleotide sequence is TGTGCCAGCAGCGCCAGTGGGGGCTCGCCCCAGCATTTT.